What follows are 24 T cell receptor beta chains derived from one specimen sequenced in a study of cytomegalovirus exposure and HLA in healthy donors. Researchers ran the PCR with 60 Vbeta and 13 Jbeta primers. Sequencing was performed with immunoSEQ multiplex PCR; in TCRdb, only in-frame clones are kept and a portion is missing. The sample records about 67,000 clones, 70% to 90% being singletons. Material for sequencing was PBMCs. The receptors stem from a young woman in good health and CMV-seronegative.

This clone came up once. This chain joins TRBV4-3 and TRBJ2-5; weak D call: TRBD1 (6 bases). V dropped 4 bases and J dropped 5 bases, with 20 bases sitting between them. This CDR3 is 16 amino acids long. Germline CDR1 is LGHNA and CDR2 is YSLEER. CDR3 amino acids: CASSREGGGEWETQYF. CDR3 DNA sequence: TGCGCCAGCAGCCGAGAAGGTGGGGGCGAATGGGAGACCCAGTACTTC.

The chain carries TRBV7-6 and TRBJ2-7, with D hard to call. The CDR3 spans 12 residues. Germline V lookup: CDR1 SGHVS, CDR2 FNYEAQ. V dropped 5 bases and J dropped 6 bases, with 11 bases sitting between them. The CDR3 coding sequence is TGTGCCAGCAGCCGAAGCTCCGGCGAGCAGTACTTC. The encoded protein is CASSRSSGEQYF.

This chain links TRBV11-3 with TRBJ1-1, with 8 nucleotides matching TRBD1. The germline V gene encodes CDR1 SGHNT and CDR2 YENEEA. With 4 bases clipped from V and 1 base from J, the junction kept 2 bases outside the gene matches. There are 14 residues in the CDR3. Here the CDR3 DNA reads TGTGCCAGCAGCTCCCAGGGGGCGAACACTGAAGCTTTCTTT. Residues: CASSSQGANTEAFF.

CDR3 coding DNA: TGTGCCAGCAGTTACTCGTCTGGGGCCACTGAAGCTTTCTTT. Residues: CASSYSSGATEAFF. The rearrangement links TRBV6-5 to TRBJ1-1, with D possibly TRBD1 on 5 matching bases. V shed 0 bases and J shed 4 bases, with 9 bases lying between them. This CDR3 is 14 amino acids long. Germline values: CDR1 MNHEY, CDR2 SVGAGI.

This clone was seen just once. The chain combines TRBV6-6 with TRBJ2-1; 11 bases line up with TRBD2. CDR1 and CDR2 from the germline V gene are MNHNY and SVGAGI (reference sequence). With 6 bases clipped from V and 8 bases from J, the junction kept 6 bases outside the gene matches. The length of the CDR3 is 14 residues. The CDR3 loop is CASSFSGGEYEQFF. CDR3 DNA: TGTGCCAGCAGCTTTAGCGGGGGGGAATATGAGCAGTTCTTC.

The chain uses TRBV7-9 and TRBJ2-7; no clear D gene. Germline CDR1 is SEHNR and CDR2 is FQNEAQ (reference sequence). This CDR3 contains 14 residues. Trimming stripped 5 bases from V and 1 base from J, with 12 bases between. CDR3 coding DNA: TGTGCCAGCAGCGAACATTCCGGGTCCTACGAGCAGTACTTC. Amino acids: CASSEHSGSYEQYF.

The CDR3 nucleotides are TGTGCCTGGAGCGGCACTGAAGCTTTCTTT. This codes for CAWSGTEAFF. This chain uses TRBV30 with TRBJ1-1; no clear D gene. The V end lost 3 bases, the J end lost 4 bases, and 3 bases lay between the germline ends. Looked up from germline, CDR1 is GTSNPN and CDR2 is SVGIG (reference sequence). This CDR3 has 10 residues.

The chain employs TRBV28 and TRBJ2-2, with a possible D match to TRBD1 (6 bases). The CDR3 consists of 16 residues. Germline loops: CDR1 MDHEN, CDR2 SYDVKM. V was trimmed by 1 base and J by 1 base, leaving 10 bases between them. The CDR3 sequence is CASSLSPTGNTGELFF. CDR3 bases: TGTGCCAGCAGTTTATCCCCGACAGGGAACACCGGGGAGCTGTTTTTT.

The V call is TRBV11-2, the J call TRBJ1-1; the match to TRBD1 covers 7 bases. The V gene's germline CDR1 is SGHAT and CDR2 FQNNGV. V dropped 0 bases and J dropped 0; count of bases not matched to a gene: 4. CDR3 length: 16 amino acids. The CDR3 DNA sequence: TGTGCCAGCAGCTTAGAGATACAGGGGATGAACACTGAAGCTTTCTTT. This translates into CASSLEIQGMNTEAFF.

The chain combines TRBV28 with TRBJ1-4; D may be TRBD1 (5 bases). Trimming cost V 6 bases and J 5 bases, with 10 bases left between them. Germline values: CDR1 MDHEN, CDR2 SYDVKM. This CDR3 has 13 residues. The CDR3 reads CASRNRGNEKLFF. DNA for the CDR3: TGTGCCAGCAGGAACCGGGGGAATGAAAAACTGTTTTTT.

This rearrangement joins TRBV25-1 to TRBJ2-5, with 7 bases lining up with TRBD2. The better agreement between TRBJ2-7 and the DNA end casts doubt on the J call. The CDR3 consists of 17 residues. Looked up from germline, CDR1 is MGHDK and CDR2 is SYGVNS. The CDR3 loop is CASSESQRGPSSYEQYF. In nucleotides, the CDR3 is TGTGCCAGCAGTGAATCCCAGCGGGGCCCCAGCTCCTACGAGCAGTACTTC.

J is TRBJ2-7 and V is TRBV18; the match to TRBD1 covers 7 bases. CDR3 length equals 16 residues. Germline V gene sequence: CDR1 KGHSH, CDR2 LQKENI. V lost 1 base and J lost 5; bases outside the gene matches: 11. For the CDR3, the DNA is TGTGCCAGCTCACCACTTAGGGGGCAAGCCAGGCACGAGCAGTACTTC. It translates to CASSPLRGQARHEQYF.

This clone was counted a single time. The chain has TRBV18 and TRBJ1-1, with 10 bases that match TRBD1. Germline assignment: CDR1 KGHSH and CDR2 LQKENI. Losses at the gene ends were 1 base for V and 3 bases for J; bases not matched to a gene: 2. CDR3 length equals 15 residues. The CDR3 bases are TGTGCCAGCTCACCACGGGACAGGGGATACACTGAAGCTTTCTTT. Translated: CASSPRDRGYTEAFF.

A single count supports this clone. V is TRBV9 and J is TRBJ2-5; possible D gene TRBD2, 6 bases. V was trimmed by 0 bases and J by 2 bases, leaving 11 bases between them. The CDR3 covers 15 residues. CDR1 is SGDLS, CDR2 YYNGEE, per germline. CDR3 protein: CASSVGGVAQETQYF. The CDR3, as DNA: TGTGCCAGCAGCGTAGGGGGGGTAGCACAAGAGACCCAGTACTTC.

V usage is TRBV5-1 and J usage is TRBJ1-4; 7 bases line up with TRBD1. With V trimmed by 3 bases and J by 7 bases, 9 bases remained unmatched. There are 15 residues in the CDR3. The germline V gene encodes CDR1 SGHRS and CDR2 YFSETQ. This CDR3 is CASSSPGTVGEKLFF. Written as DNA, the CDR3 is TGCGCCAGCAGCTCACCCGGGACAGTTGGTGAAAAACTGTTTTTT.

This chain's CDR3 is CASSQDYPSSYNEQFF. The CDR3 coding sequence is TGTGCCAGCAGTCAGGACTACCCCAGCTCCTACAATGAGCAGTTCTTC. J is TRBJ2-1 and V is TRBV27; D is possibly TRBD2 (6 bases). The CDR3 is 16 residues long. The V end lost 5 bases, the J end lost 0 bases, and 14 bases lay between the germline ends. The germline gives CDR1 MNHEY, CDR2 SMNVEV (reference sequence).

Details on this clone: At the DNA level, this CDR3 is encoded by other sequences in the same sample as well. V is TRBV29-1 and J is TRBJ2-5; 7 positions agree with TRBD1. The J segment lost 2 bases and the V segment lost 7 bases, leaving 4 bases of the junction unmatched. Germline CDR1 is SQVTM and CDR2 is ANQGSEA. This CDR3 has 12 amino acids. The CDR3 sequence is CSAEQGQETQYF. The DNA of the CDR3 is TGCAGCGCGGAACAGGGGCAAGAGACCCAGTACTTC.

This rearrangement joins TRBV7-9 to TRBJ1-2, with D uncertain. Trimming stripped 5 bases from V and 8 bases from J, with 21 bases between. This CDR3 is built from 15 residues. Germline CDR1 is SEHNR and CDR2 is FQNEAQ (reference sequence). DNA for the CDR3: TGTGCCAGCAGCACCCCCGGAGCGGGCTTAGAGGGCTACACCTTC. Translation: CASSTPGAGLEGYTF.

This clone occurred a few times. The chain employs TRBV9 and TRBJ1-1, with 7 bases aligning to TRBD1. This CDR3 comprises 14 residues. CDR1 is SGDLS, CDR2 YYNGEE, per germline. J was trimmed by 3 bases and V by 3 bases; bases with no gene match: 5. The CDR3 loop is CASSGQGKDTEAFF. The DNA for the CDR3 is TGTGCCAGCAGCGGACAGGGAAAGGACACTGAAGCTTTCTTT.

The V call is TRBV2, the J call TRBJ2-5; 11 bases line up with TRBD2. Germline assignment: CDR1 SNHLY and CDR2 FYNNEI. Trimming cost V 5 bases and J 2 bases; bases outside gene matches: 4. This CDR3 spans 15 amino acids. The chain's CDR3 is CASSWIAGGQETQYF. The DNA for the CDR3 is TGTGCCAGCAGTTGGATAGCGGGGGGGCAAGAGACCCAGTACTTC.

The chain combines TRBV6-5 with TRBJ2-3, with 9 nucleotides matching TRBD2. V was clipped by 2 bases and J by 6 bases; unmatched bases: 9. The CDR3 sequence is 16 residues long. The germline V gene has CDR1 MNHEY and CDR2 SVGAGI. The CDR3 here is CASSYRPLSGGDTQYF. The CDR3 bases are TGTGCCAGCAGTTACAGGCCCTTGAGCGGGGGGGATACGCAGTATTTT.

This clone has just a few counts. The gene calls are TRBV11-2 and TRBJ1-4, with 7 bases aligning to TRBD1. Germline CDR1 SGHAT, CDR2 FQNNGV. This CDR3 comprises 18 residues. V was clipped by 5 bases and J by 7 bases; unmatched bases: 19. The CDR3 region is CASSPSLTSSTGSEKLFF. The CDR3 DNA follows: TGTGCCAGCAGCCCATCCCTAACCTCCTCGACAGGGAGTGAAAAACTGTTTTTT.

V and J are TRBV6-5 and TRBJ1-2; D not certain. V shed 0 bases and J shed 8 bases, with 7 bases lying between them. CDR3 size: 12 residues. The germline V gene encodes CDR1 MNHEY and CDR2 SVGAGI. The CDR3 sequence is CASSYSTGGYTF. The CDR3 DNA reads TGTGCCAGCAGTTACTCGACGGGAGGCTACACCTTC.

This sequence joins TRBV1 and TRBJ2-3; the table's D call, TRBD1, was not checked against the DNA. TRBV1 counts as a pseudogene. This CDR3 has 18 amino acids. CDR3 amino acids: CTSSPRVGAGRSTDTQYF. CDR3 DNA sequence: TGCACCAGCAGTCCAAGAGTAGGGGCAGGGCGGAGCACAGATACGCAGTATTTT.